These 29 T cell receptor beta chains share one sample of origin, sequenced in a study of OX40 agonist ivuxolimab in advanced cancers. Receptors were amplified or captured by the immunoSEQ multiplex PCR assay. TCRdb provides this immuneACCESS table in a form limited to in-frame rearrangements. Some clones are lacking; in checked studies, under half of them reflect an unresolved V gene, and why the rest are absent is not known. For this sample the table gives more than 50,000 clones, of which over 80% were detected only once. The ten most abundant clones make up less than 2% of the sample. Material: CD4+ or CD8+ T cells sorted from blood, obtained in a trial of the OX40 agonist ivuxolimab. These receptors came from an adult with an advanced solid tumor such as melanoma, head and neck, liver or kidney cancer.

The chain links TRBV5-1 to TRBJ2-1; D unresolved. There are 15 residues in the CDR3. Deletions cut 5 bases from V and 6 bases from J, with 18 bases between. Germline-derived CDR1 and CDR2 are SGHRS and YFSETQ. Here the CDR3 DNA reads TGCGCCAGCAGATTCGACGTCGCCAGTGGCAATGAGCAGTTCTTC. Residues: CASRFDVASGNEQFF.

This chain links TRBV5-1 with TRBJ2-5; D possibly matches TRBD1 or TRBD2 (5 bases each). The V gene's germline CDR1 is SGHRS and CDR2 YFSETQ. V lost 4 bases and J 2 bases, leaving 12 bases between the germline ends. The CDR3 extends over 14 amino acids. Here the CDR3 reads CASSHGTGQETQYF. CDR3 coding DNA: TGCGCCAGCAGCCATGGGACGGGACAAGAGACCCAGTACTTC. The entire variable domain, with the rest obtained from reference TRBV5-1 and TRBJ2-5, is as follows: KAGVTQTPRYLIKTRGQQVTLSCSPISGHRSVSWYQQTPGQGLQFLFEYFSETQRNKGNFPGRFSGRQFSNSRSEMNVSTLELGDSALYLCASSHGTGQETQYFGPGTRLLVL.

This chain links TRBV14 with TRBJ1-3; 7 positions match TRBD1. The V segment lost 3 bases and the J segment 0 bases; nucleotides outside the gene matches: 8. The CDR3 runs to 17 residues. Looked up from germline, CDR1 is SGHDN and CDR2 is FVKESK. In DNA, the CDR3 is TGTGCCAGCAGCCAGGGACAGCGTACTTTCTCTGGAAACACCATATATTTT. This encodes CASSQGQRTFSGNTIYF.

CDR3 region: CAWSADSFNQPQHF. In DNA form, the CDR3 reads TGTGCCTGGAGTGCAGACAGCTTCAATCAGCCCCAGCATTTT. V usage is TRBV30 and J usage is TRBJ1-5, with a possible D match to TRBD1 (5 bases). The germline V gene has CDR1 GTSNPN and CDR2 SVGIG (reference sequence). Trimming removed 1 base from V and 3 bases from J, with 10 bases in between. This CDR3 comprises 14 residues.

The V gene is TRBV6-1, the J gene TRBJ2-7, with D hard to call. CDR1 is MNHNS, CDR2 SASEGT, per germline. Trimming removed 5 bases at V and 1 base at J, with 9 bases between. The CDR3 length is 13 residues. CDR3 sequence reads: CASSPEQSYEQYF. Here the CDR3 DNA reads TGTGCCAGCAGTCCAGAACAGTCCTACGAGCAGTACTTC.

The chain couples TRBV6-5 to TRBJ1-1; possible D gene TRBD1, 6 bases. This CDR3 comprises 14 residues. Trimming took off 2 bases at V and 5 bases at J, with 12 bases between the two ends. Germline V gene data show CDR1 as MNHEY and CDR2 as SVGAGI. This CDR3 reads CASSYPNRETEAFF. CDR3 in DNA: TGTGCCAGCAGTTACCCAAACAGGGAAACTGAAGCTTTCTTT.

The chain links TRBV7-2 to TRBJ2-7; 8 positions agree with TRBD2. The CDR3 is made up of 16 amino acids. CDR1 and CDR2 (germline): SGHTA, FQGNSA. Germline trimming cut 5 bases from V and 0 bases from J; bases unmatched to any gene: 9. The CDR3 DNA reads TGTGCCAGCAGCCCCGCGGGGGGCTTCGACTCCTACGAGCAGTACTTC. It yields the protein CASSPAGGFDSYEQYF. The complete variable domain, with remaining parts taken from reference TRBV7-2 and TRBJ2-7, reads GAGVSQSPSNKVTEKGKDVELRCDPISGHTALYWYRQSLGQGLEFLIYFQGNSAPDKSGLPSDRFSAERTGGSVSTLTIQRTQQEDSAVYLCASSPAGGFDSYEQYFGPGTRLTVT.

The chain uses TRBV6-5 and TRBJ1-1; 9 bases match TRBD1. Germline assignment: CDR1 MNHEY and CDR2 SVGAGI. There are 14 residues in the CDR3. With V trimmed by 5 bases and J by 6 bases, 7 bases remained unmatched. The CDR3 spells CASSTDRGPAEAFF. In DNA form, the CDR3 reads TGTGCCAGCAGTACGGACAGGGGTCCCGCTGAAGCTTTCTTT.

The chain recombines TRBV5-1 with TRBJ2-2, with D unresolved. Trimming cost V 0 bases and J 4 bases, with 13 bases left between them. This CDR3 contains 16 residues. Germline assignment: CDR1 SGHRS and CDR2 YFSETQ. The CDR3 loop reads CASSLGIGSGTGELFF. The CDR3 coding sequence is TGCGCCAGCAGCTTGGGAATAGGGTCCGGCACCGGGGAGCTGTTTTTT.

The chain uses TRBV18 and TRBJ2-2; the D gene is possibly TRBD2 (6 bases). Germline V gene lookup returns CDR1 KGHSH and CDR2 LQKENI. Trimming left V 4 bases short and J 1 base short, with 7 bases between. The CDR3 spans 14 residues. CDR3 sequence (DNA): TGTGCCAGCTCACTAGCGGAGAACACCGGGGAGCTGTTTTTT. Protein: CASSLAENTGELFF.

The V call is TRBV19, the J call TRBJ1-4; D remains ambiguous. CDR1 is LNHDA, CDR2 SQIVND, per germline (reference sequence). This CDR3 is 16 amino acids long. Between the trimmed V and J ends, which lost 5 bases and 8 bases, there was a span of 21 bases. The CDR3 region is CASSDPVEGGREKLFF. The CDR3 DNA reads TGTGCCAGTAGTGACCCCGTAGAGGGTGGTCGAGAAAAACTGTTTTTT.

This sequence joins TRBV6-6 and TRBJ1-5; no definite D call. The V gene's germline CDR1 is MNHNY and CDR2 SVGAGI (reference sequence). The CDR3 length is 15 residues. Trimming removed 7 bases from V and 3 bases from J, with 16 bases in between. The CDR3: CASTAVDGYNQPQHF. CDR3 DNA sequence: TGTGCCAGCACCGCCGTAGACGGATACAATCAGCCCCAGCATTTT.

The chain couples TRBV2 to TRBJ1-5, with D unresolved. This CDR3 has 13 residues. The ends were cut back, 6 bases at V and 5 bases at J, with 11 bases in the middle. Germline V lookup: CDR1 SNHLY, CDR2 FYNNEI. Here the CDR3 reads CASSLEGDQPQHF. CDR3 nucleotides: TGTGCCAGCAGCTTGGAGGGAGATCAGCCCCAGCATTTT.

The chain employs TRBV6-1 and TRBJ2-3; a possible D gene is TRBD2 (5 bases). V lost 0 bases and J lost 3, with 25 bases in between. Germline values: CDR1 MNHNS, CDR2 SASEGT. There are 20 residues in the CDR3. CDR3 region: CASSEALLTTGLRYTDTQYF. DNA of the CDR3: TGTGCCAGCAGTGAAGCGCTTCTAACAACGGGGTTACGCTATACAGATACGCAGTATTTT.

The rearrangement joins TRBV28 to TRBJ2-1, with 8 bases fitting TRBD2. Germline assignment: CDR1 MDHEN and CDR2 SYDVKM. Trimming at V came to 5 bases and at J to 0 bases, leaving 12 bases not matched to a gene. This CDR3 spans 18 amino acids. CDR3 in DNA: TGTGCCAGCAGTCTACTCGGACTAGCAGAAAGCTCCTACAATGAGCAGTTCTTC. Its translation is CASSLLGLAESSYNEQFF.

This clone was observed a single time. V is TRBV6-5 and J is TRBJ1-2; D not resolved. The CDR3 contains 13 residues. Per the germline V gene, CDR1 is MNHEY and CDR2 is SVGAGI. V was pared by 6 bases and J by 1 base, with 9 bases between. The DNA for the CDR3 is TGTGCCAGCAGACTCGACCTTAACTATGGCTACACCTTC. This encodes CASRLDLNYGYTF.

Concerning this clone itself: A junction boundary mismatches the germline segment, possibly from a read error. The chain carries TRBV7-7 and TRBJ2-1; D is perhaps TRBD1 or TRBD2 (7 bases each). CDR1 and CDR2 from the germline V gene are SSHAT and FNYEAQ (reference sequence). The CDR3 runs to 14 residues. The CDR3 sequence: CASSRGDSNNEQFF. CDR3 DNA sequence: TGTGCTAGCAGTCGGGGGGACAGCAACAATGAGCAGTTCTTC.

The genes are TRBV7-8 and TRBJ2-3; D not certain. The CDR3 runs 12 residues. The V end lost 8 bases, the J end lost 4 bases, and 10 bases lay between the germline ends. Germline CDR1 and CDR2: SGHVS and FQNEAQ. Here the CDR3 reads CASGSVADTQYF. Written as DNA, the CDR3 is TGTGCCAGCGGCTCAGTAGCAGATACGCAGTATTTT.

In this sample, this clone turned up once. The V gene is TRBV6-5, the J gene TRBJ2-3, with D unresolved. V was clipped by 4 bases and J by 4 bases, with 6 bases between them. CDR3 size: 12 residues. CDR1 is MNHEY and CDR2 is SVGAGI in the germline V gene. The CDR3 here is CASSSLADTQYF. The CDR3 DNA sequence: TGTGCCAGCAGTTCTTTGGCAGATACGCAGTATTTT.

The genes are TRBV6-1 and TRBJ2-3; no definite D call. The CDR3 totals 15 residues. CDR1 MNHNS and CDR2 SASEGT come from the germline V gene. The V gene lost 3 bases and the J gene lost 0 bases, with 10 bases spanning the gap. The CDR3 loop reads CASSDSMVSTDTQYF. In nucleotides, the CDR3 is TGTGCCAGCAGTGATTCGATGGTTAGCACAGATACGCAGTATTTT.

J is TRBJ1-2 and V is TRBV6-5; the D gene is possibly TRBD1 (5 bases). There are 12 residues in the CDR3. Trimming pared 6 bases from V and 12 bases from J, leaving 17 bases between. Per the germline V gene, CDR1 is MNHEY and CDR2 is SVGAGI. The CDR3 bases are TGTGCCAGCAGGCGAGAGGTGGGGGGGGACACCTTC. Its protein is CASRREVGGDTF.

The chain couples TRBV7-9 to TRBJ2-3, with TRBD2 identical over 8 bases. The CDR3 contains 18 residues. The germline V gene has CDR1 SEHNR and CDR2 FQNEAQ (reference sequence). With V trimmed by 4 bases and J by 4 bases, 16 bases remained unmatched. The CDR3 region has the DNA TGTGCCAGCAGCTATGTCCCCCTTGCGGGAGGTTCCGCAGATACGCAGTATTTT. Encoded protein: CASSYVPLAGGSADTQYF.

The CDR3 reads CASGRGQANTEAFF. CDR3 in DNA: TGTGCCAGCGGTAGGGGACAGGCGAACACTGAAGCTTTCTTT. V and J are TRBV6-5 and TRBJ1-1, with TRBD1 matching 8 bases. This CDR3 has 14 amino acids. Germline V gene lookup returns CDR1 MNHEY and CDR2 SVGAGI. V shed 8 bases, J shed 1 base, and the junction held 6 bases outside the gene matches.

CDR3 protein: CAISDRGANTEAFF. The CDR3 DNA sequence: TGTGCCATCAGTGACCGGGGGGCGAACACTGAAGCTTTCTTT. The genes are TRBV10-3 and TRBJ1-1, with a weak D call TRBD1 (6 bases). The germline V and J ends were trimmed by 3 bases and 1 base, with 9 bases remaining between them. Germline CDR1 ENHRY, CDR2 SYGVKD. CDR3 length: 14 amino acids.

The count of this clone is one. The chain carries TRBV15 and TRBJ2-7; TRBD1 matches at 7 bases. V trimming: 3 bases; J trimming: 0 bases; junction bases outside the gene matches: 5. Germline CDR1 and CDR2: LNHNV and YYDKDF (reference sequence). This CDR3 spans 15 amino acids. DNA for the CDR3: TGTGCCACCAGCAGTACTACAGGGGTCTCCTACGAGCAGTACTTC. Protein product: CATSSTTGVSYEQYF.

The chain employs TRBV5-5 and TRBJ2-7, with 8 bases lining up with TRBD1. V lost 0 bases, J lost 2 bases, and 10 bases stayed unmatched. The germline gives CDR1 SGHKS, CDR2 YYEKEE (reference sequence). The CDR3 is 17 amino acids. The CDR3 sequence is CASSLAVQGAVTYEQYF. The CDR3 coding sequence is TGTGCCAGCAGCTTGGCTGTGCAGGGGGCGGTCACCTACGAGCAGTACTTC.

V usage is TRBV28 and J usage is TRBJ1-5; 12 bases match TRBD1. This CDR3 contains 18 residues. Germline lookup yields CDR1 MDHEN and CDR2 SYDVKM. Losses at the gene ends were 3 bases for V and 5 bases for J; bases not matched to a gene: 11. The DNA for the CDR3 is TGTGCCAGCAGTTTCTCCCCTCGGGACAGGGGGCGTTATCAGCCCCAGCATTTT. Protein sequence: CASSFSPRDRGRYQPQHF.

The V call is TRBV11-2, the J call TRBJ1-1; no definite D call. The CDR3 totals 14 residues. Trimming pared 5 bases from V and 7 bases from J, leaving 17 bases between. Germline-derived CDR1 and CDR2 are SGHAT and FQNNGV. The chain's CDR3 is CASSANSRTNEAFF. The CDR3 nucleotides read TGTGCCAGCAGCGCAAACAGCCGAACAAATGAAGCTTTCTTT. The variable domain in full, with the rest retrieved from reference TRBV11-2 and TRBJ1-1, is EAGVAQSPRYKIIEKRQSVAFWCNPISGHATLYWYQQILGQGPKLLIQFQNNGVVDDSQLPKDRFSAERLKGVDSTLKIQPAKLEDSAVYLCASSANSRTNEAFFGQGTRLTVV.

This clone has just one count. This rearrangement joins TRBV27 to TRBJ2-3, with 9 bases identical to TRBD2. CDR3 size: 16 residues. Trimming at V came to 4 bases and at J to 3 bases, leaving 8 bases not matched to a gene. The germline CDR1 and CDR2 sequences are MNHEY and SMNVEV (reference sequence). The CDR3 protein is CASSSVAGAWTDTQYF. In DNA form, the CDR3 reads TGTGCCAGCAGTTCCGTAGCGGGAGCGTGGACAGATACGCAGTATTTT.